Following are 15 T cell receptor beta chains from one sample sequenced in a study of blood T cell repertoires in COVID-19. The assay was immunoSEQ multiplex PCR, and TCRdb's table has in-frame clones only and misses some. The table shows approximately 280,000 clones, with around 90% occurring only once. Sequences were obtained from peripheral blood. Receptors were obtained from a woman aged 25-40 years with COVID-19, enrolled during active disease.

The rearrangement joins TRBV7-3 to TRBJ2-7; 8 bases fit TRBD1. The V and J ends lost 3 bases and 2 bases, in that order; junction bases with no gene match: 3. The CDR3 loop spans 14 amino acids. Germline V gives CDR1 SGHTA, CDR2 FQGTGA. CDR3 DNA: TGTGCCAGCAGCTTGACAGGGGACCCCTACGAGCAGTACTTC. It is translated as CASSLTGDPYEQYF.

The V call is TRBV3-1 (or the pseudogene TRBV3-2), the J call TRBJ2-3, with D maybe TRBD2 (5 bases). Per the germline V gene, CDR1 is LGHDT and CDR2 is YNNKEL (reference sequence). Trimming left V 1 base short and J 4 bases short, with 12 bases between. CDR3 length equals 15 residues. CDR3 residues: CASSQGRSWADTQYF. CDR3 in DNA: TGTGCCAGCAGCCAAGGGAGGAGTTGGGCAGATACGCAGTATTTT.

This chain joins TRBV6-5 and TRBJ1-1; 8 bases map to TRBD1. After removal of 4 bases from V and 3 bases from J, the junction contained 4 bases not matched to a gene. CDR3 size: 14 residues. The germline CDR1 and CDR2 sequences are MNHEY and SVGAGI. The CDR3 nucleotides read TGTGCCAGCAGTTCGGACAGGGCAGACACTGAAGCTTTCTTT. It translates to CASSSDRADTEAFF.

The genes are TRBV18 and TRBJ2-1; D might be TRBD1 (6 bases). CDR1 is KGHSH, CDR2 LQKENI, per germline. The CDR3 is 14 amino acids. Between the trimmed V and J ends, which lost 1 base and 4 bases, there was a span of 8 bases. CDR3 sequence: CASSPQGVYNEQFF. As DNA, the CDR3 is TGTGCCAGCTCACCACAGGGGGTTTACAATGAGCAGTTCTTC.

This chain uses TRBV19 with TRBJ2-3; 8 bases are shared with TRBD2. There are 16 residues in the CDR3. The junction had 9 bases not matched to a gene; V was cut back by 1 base and J by 6 bases. Germline loops: CDR1 LNHDA, CDR2 SQIVND (reference sequence). For the CDR3, the DNA is TGTGCCAGTAGTATAGCAAGCGGGAGTCTAGCGGATACGCAGTATTTT. This encodes CASSIASGSLADTQYF. The variable domain in full, with the rest retrieved from reference TRBV19 and TRBJ2-3, is DGGITQSPKYLFRKEGQNVTLSCEQNLNHDAMYWYRQDPGQGLRLIYYSQIVNDFQKGDIAEGYSVSREKKESFPLTVTSAQKNPTAFYLCASSIASGSLADTQYFGPGTRLTVL.

For the CDR3, the DNA is TGTGCCAGGCGGGGGTATAGCAATCAGCCCCAGCATTTT. Translation: CARRGYSNQPQHF. The chain uses TRBV7-3 and TRBJ1-5; perhaps TRBD1 as D (5 bases). This CDR3 has 13 amino acids. CDR1 SGHTA and CDR2 FQGTGA come from the germline V gene. With 9 bases removed from V and 0 bases from J, the gap between germline ends came to 9 bases.

V usage is TRBV30 and J usage is TRBJ2-3, with a tentative D call TRBD2 (6 bases). Trimming took off 0 bases at V and 0 bases at J, with 10 bases between the two ends. The CDR3 covers 15 residues. CDR1 GTSNPN and CDR2 SVGIG come from the germline V gene (reference sequence). Here the CDR3 reads CAWSVEGESTDTQYF. For the CDR3, the DNA is TGTGCCTGGAGTGTGGAGGGAGAAAGCACAGATACGCAGTATTTT.

The genes are TRBV11-1 and TRBJ2-7; D gene unclear. Germline V gene lookup returns CDR1 SGHAT and CDR2 FQDESV (reference sequence). Trimming left V 5 bases short and J 5 bases short, with 13 bases between. The CDR3 has 13 residues. The DNA for the CDR3 is TGTGCCAGCAGCCCAACCCCGGCGGACGAGCAGTACTTC. As protein: CASSPTPADEQYF. The full variable domain, completed using reference TRBV11-1 and TRBJ2-7, is EAEVAQSPRYKITEKSQAVAFWCDPISGHATLYWYRQILGQGPELLVQFQDESVVDDSQLPKDRFSAERLKGVDSTLKIQPAELGDSAMYLCASSPTPADEQYFGPGTRLTVT.

This chain uses TRBV7-9 with TRBJ2-7, with 8 nucleotides matching TRBD2. The length of the CDR3 is 15 residues. CDR1 and CDR2 (germline): SEHNR, FQNEAQ (reference sequence). The V and J ends lost 3 bases and 5 bases, in that order; junction bases with no gene match: 9. CDR3 sequence reads: CASSLPSGSQDEQYF. The CDR3 bases are TGTGCCAGCAGCTTGCCTAGCGGGTCACAGGACGAGCAGTACTTC.

This chain joins TRBV3-1 (or the pseudogene TRBV3-2) and TRBJ1-3, with 9 nucleotides matching TRBD1. This CDR3 has 16 amino acids. The trim removed 4 bases at V and 0 bases at J, leaving 4 bases unmatched. Germline assignment: CDR1 LGHDT and CDR2 YNNKEL (reference sequence). CDR3 loop: CASSPTGGSSGNTIYF. CDR3 DNA sequence: TGTGCCAGCAGCCCAACAGGGGGCAGCTCTGGAAACACCATATATTTT.

The chain carries TRBV6-5 and TRBJ2-7; the match to TRBD1 covers 7 bases. Germline CDR1 reads MNHEY; CDR2 reads SVGAGI. The CDR3 extends over 16 amino acids. Trimming cost V 0 bases and J 1 base; bases outside gene matches: 6. The CDR3 here is CASSYSVTGASYEQYF. The CDR3 DNA follows: TGTGCCAGCAGTTACTCAGTAACAGGGGCTTCCTACGAGCAGTACTTC.

This sequence joins TRBV2 and TRBJ2-5; maybe TRBD1 (5 bases). The CDR3 has 13 residues. Trimming cost V 3 bases and J 2 bases, with 7 bases left between them. The germline gives CDR1 SNHLY, CDR2 FYNNEI. The CDR3 coding sequence is TGTGCCAGCAGTGATGACAGTCAAGAGACCCAGTACTTC. It yields the protein CASSDDSQETQYF.

J is TRBJ1-5 and V is TRBV11-2; D is possibly TRBD1 (5 bases). Trimming took 1 base from V and 11 from J, leaving 18 bases between them. The CDR3 length is 15 residues. CDR1 is SGHAT and CDR2 is FQNNGV in the germline V gene. CDR3 bases: TGTGCCAGCAGCTTAGGGAGGGGCGGGAGTACGGCCCAGCATTTT. Amino acid sequence: CASSLGRGGSTAQHF.

This chain links TRBV28 with TRBJ2-7; D not resolved. Trimming took off 8 bases at V and 3 bases at J, with 17 bases between the two ends. CDR3 size: 14 residues. Germline V gene sequence: CDR1 MDHEN, CDR2 SYDVKM. CDR3 sequence (DNA): TGTGCCAGCGTTGCTCGTCTAGTTGGCTACGAGCAGTACTTC. Translated, it gives CASVARLVGYEQYF.

CDR3 residues: CASSPLRGETQYF. The CDR3 DNA is TGTGCCAGCAGCCCCCTAAGGGGGGAGACCCAGTACTTC. The V call is TRBV7-6, the J call TRBJ2-5, with TRBD1 as a possible D gene (6 bases). The CDR3 is 13 residues long. Germline V gene data show CDR1 as SGHVS and CDR2 as FNYEAQ. V lost 5 bases, J lost 5 bases, and 12 bases lay in between.